A single count supports the clone carrying this T cell receptor (beta chain). This specimen comes from a study of T cell responses to AZD1222 COVID-19 vaccine. V was pared by 1 base and J by 4 bases, with 13 bases between. CDR3 size: 16 residues. The germline V gene has CDR1 MDHEN and CDR2 SYDVKM. This table comes from immunoSEQ multiplex PCR, and its TCRdb copy is limited to in-frame clones, with some not included. The sample has around 120,000 clones, roughly nine tenths seen once. This sequence originates from an adult who received the AZD1222 COVID-19 vaccine. The sequenced sample was peripheral blood, obtained 28 days after the second AZD1222 dose. V usage is TRBV28 and J usage is TRBJ2-2; possibly TRBD1 or TRBD2 for D (5 bases each). DNA for the CDR3: TGTGCCAGCAGTTTATATGGGGGACCGGTCACCGGGGAGCTGTTTTTT. It translates to CASSLYGGPVTGELFF.